Below, 20 T cell receptor beta chains from the same sample are listed, as sequenced in a study of Graves' ophthalmopathy and Graves' hyperthyroidism. The TCR beta CDR3 regions underwent amplification from RNA transcripts. A first-round RT-PCR used HTBI primers, followed by a second-round multiplex PCR. TCRdb ran MiXCR on the multiplex PCR reads and lists one entry per CDR3 protein. The sample has about 500,000 distinct CDR3 sequences; approximately 35% are singletons. Sequencing input: peripheral blood or thyroid tissue (not recorded which). Every receptor here comes from an adult man with Graves' hyperthyroidism.

Concerning this clonotype itself: A much larger clonotype is one base distant, so this may be a read error. V gene TRBV12-3 or TRBV12-4 combines with J gene TRBJ1-1, with 8 bases lining up with TRBD1. This CDR3 has 12 residues. J lost 7 bases, V lost 6 bases, and 4 bases had no gene match. The CDR3 here is CASSGDRGEAFF. The CDR3 DNA is TGTGCCAGCAGCGGAGACAGGGGTGAAGCTTTCTTT.

This clonotype was counted between two and nine times. For the CDR3, the DNA is TGCGCCAGCAGCCAAGGGTTAGGGGATTTGAACACTGAAGCTTTCTTT. Translation gives CASSQGLGDLNTEAFF. The chain combines TRBV4-3 with TRBJ1-1; D perhaps matches TRBD1 (5 bases). Trimming pared 1 base from V and 0 bases from J, leaving 12 bases between. The CDR3 contains 16 residues. The germline V gene encodes CDR1 LGHNA and CDR2 YSLEER.

The chain employs TRBV3-1 and TRBJ1-1, with D possibly being TRBD1 (5 bases). The ends were cut back, 2 bases at V and 3 bases at J, with 13 bases in the middle. CDR3 length equals 15 residues. The germline gives CDR1 LGHDT, CDR2 YNNKEL (reference sequence). CDR3 in amino acids: CASSQIPGKYTEAFF. DNA for the CDR3: TGTGCCAGCAGCCAAATCCCAGGGAAGTACACTGAAGCTTTCTTT.

Many counts were recorded for this clonotype. The rearrangement uses TRBV13 and TRBJ1-2, with D possibly TRBD1 on 5 matching bases. The CDR3 covers 14 residues. Germline loops: CDR1 PRHDT, CDR2 FYEKMQ (reference sequence). V dropped 2 bases and J dropped 6 bases, with 13 bases sitting between them. CDR3 region: CASSLISGLNGYTF. The CDR3 DNA reads as TGTGCCAGCAGCTTAATCTCGGGACTGAATGGCTACACCTTC.

This clonotype was found many times. CDR3: CSVATGPYEQYF. CDR3 DNA: TGCAGCGTTGCGACAGGGCCCTACGAGCAGTACTTC. This sequence joins TRBV29-1 and TRBJ2-7; 7 bases fit TRBD1. Germline CDR1 SQVTM, CDR2 ANQGSEA. Losses at the gene ends were 4 bases for V and 2 bases for J; bases not matched to a gene: 2. This CDR3 is 12 amino acids long.

Ten or more counts support this clonotype. The chain links TRBV29-1 to TRBJ2-7; D might be TRBD2 (7 bases). The CDR3 consists of 15 residues. With 2 bases removed from V and 2 bases from J, the gap between germline ends came to 16 bases. Germline lookup yields CDR1 SQVTM and CDR2 ANQGSEA. Written as DNA, the CDR3 is TGCAGCGTTGAAATAGTACAGGGAGGGACCTACGAGCAGTACTTC. Translation: CSVEIVQGGTYEQYF.

This clonotype was seen repeatedly, ten times or more. The chain recombines TRBV19 with TRBJ2-7; D gene ambiguous. There are 11 residues in the CDR3. V shed 1 base and J shed 6 bases, with 4 bases lying between them. Germline CDR1 reads LNHDA; CDR2 reads SQIVND (reference sequence). The CDR3 DNA reads as TGTGCCAGTAGTATAGGGCGCGAGCAGTACTTC. Amino acids: CASSIGREQYF.

This clonotype was counted many times. V is TRBV7-9 and J is TRBJ1-1; D is undetermined. From germline, CDR1 is SEHNR and CDR2 FQNEAQ (reference sequence). Trimming pared 5 bases from V and 1 base from J, leaving 8 bases between. CDR3 length equals 13 residues. The CDR3 bases are TGTGCCAGCAGCCCAAGGCCGAACACTGAAGCTTTCTTT. It yields the protein CASSPRPNTEAFF. Filled out from reference TRBV7-9 and TRBJ1-1, the complete variable domain reads DTGVSQNPRHKITKRGQNVTFRCDPISEHNRLYWYRQTLGQGPEFLTYFQNEAQLEKSRLLSDRFSAERPKGSFSTLEIQRTEQGDSAMYLCASSPRPNTEAFFGQGTRLTVV.

This clonotype has a single count. V gene TRBV5-1 combines with J gene TRBJ1-1, with unresolved D. CDR1 and CDR2 (germline): SGHRS, YFSETQ. The CDR3 spans 13 residues. V gave up 2 bases and J gave up 7 bases, with 12 bases separating them. The CDR3 nucleotides read TGCGCCAGCAGCTTCGTGGGGTACAGTGAAGCTTTCTTT. It translates to CASSFVGYSEAFF.

At least ten counts were recorded for this clonotype. For the CDR3, the DNA is TGCGCCAGCAGCTTGGGTCACGGAGGAAGGACCGGGGAGCTGTTTTTT. Its translation is CASSLGHGGRTGELFF. The V gene is TRBV5-1, the J gene TRBJ2-2; the D gene is possibly TRBD2 (5 bases). Germline CDR1 reads SGHRS; CDR2 reads YFSETQ. V shed 0 bases and J shed 5 bases, with 14 bases lying between them. This CDR3 has 16 residues.

This clonotype has ten or more counts. J is TRBJ1-1 and V is TRBV7-2; D may be TRBD1 (5 bases). The ends were cut back, 3 bases at V and 4 bases at J, with 12 bases in the middle. CDR3 length: 14 residues. Germline lookup yields CDR1 SGHTA and CDR2 FQGNSA. This CDR3 is CASSLSTASTEAFF. In nucleotides, the CDR3 is TGTGCCAGCAGCTTGTCGACAGCGTCCACTGAAGCTTTCTTT.

This clonotype was seen repeatedly, ten times or more. The V call is TRBV6-1, the J call TRBJ2-7, with D possibly being TRBD1 (6 bases). Germline CDR1 MNHNS, CDR2 SASEGT. This CDR3 comprises 14 residues. The V and J ends lost 7 bases and 0 bases respectively, with 13 bases between them. The CDR3 is CASTRSDSSYEQYF. As DNA, the CDR3 is TGTGCCAGCACTCGGTCGGACAGCTCCTACGAGCAGTACTTC.

Only a few counts were recorded for this clonotype. This chain uses TRBV4-2 with TRBJ1-5; possibly TRBD1 for D (6 bases). The CDR3 spans 15 residues. The V gene's germline CDR1 is LGHNA and CDR2 YNFKEQ. The germline V and J ends were trimmed by 1 base and 7 bases, with 14 bases remaining between them. The CDR3 nucleotides read TGTGCCAGCAGCCAAGCGACAGGTCCGGGCCAGCCCCAGCATTTT. Protein: CASSQATGPGQPQHF.

The CDR3 protein is CSVATGQKLFF. CDR3 sequence (DNA): TGCAGCGTTGCTACGGGACAAAAACTGTTTTTT. V usage is TRBV29-1 and J usage is TRBJ1-4; D possibly corresponds to TRBD1 (5 bases). The CDR3 has 11 amino acids. V gave up 4 bases and J gave up 9 bases, with 9 bases separating them. Per germline, CDR1 SQVTM and CDR2 ANQGSEA.

This clonotype was observed a few times. The chain combines TRBV7-8 with TRBJ2-2; 12 bases fit TRBD2. This CDR3 has 19 amino acids. V was pared by 5 bases and J by 1 base, with 11 bases of the junction left unmatched. Per the germline V gene, CDR1 is SGHVS and CDR2 is FQNEAQ. The CDR3 DNA is TGTGCCAGCAGCAAAGCGGGTACTAGCGGGGGGATGAACACCGGGGAGCTGTTTTTT. Protein: CASSKAGTSGGMNTGELFF.

Comment on this clonotype: A much larger clone differs by one base, so this may be a read error. The rearrangement uses TRBV20-1 and TRBJ2-7; no definite D call. Per germline, CDR1 DFQATT and CDR2 SNEGSKA (reference sequence). This CDR3 comprises 13 residues. The CDR3 reads CSVRDSGTYEQYF. Here the CDR3 DNA reads TGCAGTGTTAGAGATTCAGGAACCTACGAGCAGTACTTC.

The chain's CDR3 is CASSLALWGNYGYTF. CDR3 sequence (DNA): TGTGCCAGCAGTTTAGCGCTCTGGGGAAACTATGGCTACACCTTC. The chain is built from TRBV12-3 or TRBV12-4 and TRBJ1-2, with D unresolved. The V end lost 0 bases, the J end lost 2 bases, and 10 bases lay between the germline ends. The CDR3 covers 15 residues.

This clonotype has at least ten counts. The chain recombines TRBV7-3 with TRBJ1-2, with D unclear. CDR1 is SGHTA, CDR2 FQGTGA, per germline. The V gene lost 0 bases and the J gene lost 6 bases, with 11 bases spanning the gap. The CDR3 has 14 residues. As DNA, the CDR3 is TGTGCCAGCAGCTTAACGATCAGCGGGGATGGCTACACCTTC. Residues: CASSLTISGDGYTF.

The CDR3 is CASRLPGYEQYF. DNA for the CDR3: TGTGCCAGCAGATTACCAGGTTACGAGCAGTACTTC. This chain joins TRBV3-1 and TRBJ2-7; D ambiguous. Germline loops: CDR1 LGHDT, CDR2 YNNKEL (reference sequence). V lost 6 bases and J lost 4, with 10 bases in between. The CDR3 is made up of 12 amino acids.

The rearrangement links TRBV20-1 to TRBJ1-5; D ambiguous. Per the germline V gene, CDR1 is DFQATT and CDR2 is SNEGSKA (reference sequence). V was cut by 1 base and J by 0 bases, with 7 bases left in between. The CDR3 loop spans 14 amino acids. CDR3 amino acids: CSARAGYSNQPQHF. As DNA, the CDR3 is TGCAGTGCTAGAGCCGGGTATAGCAATCAGCCCCAGCATTTT.